This T cell receptor beta chain was profiled in a study of post-analysis software for immune sequencing data. The library was made from cDNA and included unique molecular identifiers. TCRdb itself ran the PCR reads through MiXCR, one entry per CDR3 protein. The sample carries 380,000 or so distinct CDR3 sequences, less than 40% recorded once. Trimming removed 8 bases at V and 0 bases at J, with 20 bases between. The CDR3 sequence is 17 residues long. Per germline, CDR1 SGHVS and CDR2 FNYEAQ. Study results and limitations: Comparison of patients with controls showed 5 or 6 TRBV segments more frequent in patients, TRBV5-6, TRBV5-1 and TRBV20-1 among them.

As regards this clonotype: As yet, its antigen is unknown.

The chain recombines TRBV7-6 with TRBJ2-1; maybe TRBD1 (6 bases). This clonotype was sampled from a girl aged 5-17 years with multiple sclerosis. Sequenced input: blood. CDR3: CASGTTRGASSYNEQFF. DNA of the CDR3: TGTGCCAGCGGAACCACCAGGGGAGCAAGCTCCTACAATGAGCAGTTCTTC. Full variable domain (remainder filled in from reference TRBV7-6 and TRBJ2-1): GAGVSQSPRYKVTKRGQDVALRCDPISGHVSLYWYRQALGQGPEFLTYFNYEAQQDKSGLPNDRFSAERPEGSISTLTIQRTEQRDSAMYRCASGTTRGASSYNEQFFGPGTRLTVL.